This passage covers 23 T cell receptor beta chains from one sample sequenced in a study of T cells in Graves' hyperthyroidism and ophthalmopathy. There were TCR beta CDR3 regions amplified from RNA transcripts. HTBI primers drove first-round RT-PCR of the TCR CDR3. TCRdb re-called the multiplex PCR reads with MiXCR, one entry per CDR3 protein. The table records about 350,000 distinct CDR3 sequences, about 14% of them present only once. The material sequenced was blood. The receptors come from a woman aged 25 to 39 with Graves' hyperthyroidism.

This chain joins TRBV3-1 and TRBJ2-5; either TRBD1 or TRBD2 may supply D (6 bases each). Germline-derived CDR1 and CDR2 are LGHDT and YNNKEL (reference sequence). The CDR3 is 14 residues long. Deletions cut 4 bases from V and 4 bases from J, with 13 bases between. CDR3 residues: CASSLGGASETQYF. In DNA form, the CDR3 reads TGTGCCAGCAGCCTGGGGGGCGCGTCAGAGACCCAGTACTTC.

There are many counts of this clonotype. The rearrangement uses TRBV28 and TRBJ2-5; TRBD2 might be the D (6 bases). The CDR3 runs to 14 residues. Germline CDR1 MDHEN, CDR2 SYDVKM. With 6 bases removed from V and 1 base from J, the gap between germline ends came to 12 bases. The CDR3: CASRSLGGQETQYF. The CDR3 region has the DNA TGTGCCAGCAGATCGCTGGGGGGCCAAGAGACCCAGTACTTC.

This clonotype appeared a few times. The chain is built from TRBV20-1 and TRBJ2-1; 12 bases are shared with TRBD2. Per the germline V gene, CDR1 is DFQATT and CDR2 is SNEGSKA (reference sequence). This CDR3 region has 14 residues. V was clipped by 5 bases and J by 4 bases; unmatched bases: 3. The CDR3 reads CSAHGTSGYNEQFF. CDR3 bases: TGCAGTGCTCATGGGACTAGCGGGTACAATGAGCAGTTCTTC.

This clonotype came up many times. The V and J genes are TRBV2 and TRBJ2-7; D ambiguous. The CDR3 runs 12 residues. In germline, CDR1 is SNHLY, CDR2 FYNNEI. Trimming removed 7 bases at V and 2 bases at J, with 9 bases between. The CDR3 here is CASTPVTYEQYF. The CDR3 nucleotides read TGTGCCAGCACCCCTGTCACCTACGAGCAGTACTTC.

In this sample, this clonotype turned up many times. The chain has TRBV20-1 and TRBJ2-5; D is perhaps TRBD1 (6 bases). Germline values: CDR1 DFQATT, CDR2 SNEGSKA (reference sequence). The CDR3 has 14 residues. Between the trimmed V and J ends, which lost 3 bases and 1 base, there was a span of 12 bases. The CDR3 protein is CSASEGQFQETQYF. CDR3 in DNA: TGCAGTGCTAGTGAAGGACAGTTCCAAGAGACCCAGTACTTC.

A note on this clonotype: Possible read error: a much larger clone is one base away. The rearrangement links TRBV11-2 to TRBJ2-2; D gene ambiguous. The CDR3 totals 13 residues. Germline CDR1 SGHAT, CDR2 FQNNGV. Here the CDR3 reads CASGLVATGELFF. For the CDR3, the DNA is TGTGCCAGCGGCTTAGTGGCAACCGGGGAGCTGTTTTTT.

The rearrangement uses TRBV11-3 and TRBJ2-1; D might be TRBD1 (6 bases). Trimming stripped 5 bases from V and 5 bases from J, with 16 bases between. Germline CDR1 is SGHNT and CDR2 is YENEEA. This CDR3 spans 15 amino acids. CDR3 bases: TGTGCCAGCAGCCGTTGGGACACCGGAGACAATGAGCAGTTCTTC. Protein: CASSRWDTGDNEQFF.

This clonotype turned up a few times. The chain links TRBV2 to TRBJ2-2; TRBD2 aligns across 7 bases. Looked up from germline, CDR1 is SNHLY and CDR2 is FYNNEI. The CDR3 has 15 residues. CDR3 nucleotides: TGTGCGACCAAAGGCGGACTAGCGAACACCGGGGAGCTGTTTTTT. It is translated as CATKGGLANTGELFF. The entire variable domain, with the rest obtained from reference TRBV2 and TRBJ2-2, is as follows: EPEVTQTPSHQVTQMGQEVILRCVPISNHLYFYWYRQILGQKVEFLVSFYNNEISEKSEIFDDQFSVERPDGSNFTLKIRSTKLEDSAMYFCATKGGLANTGELFFGEGSRLTVL.

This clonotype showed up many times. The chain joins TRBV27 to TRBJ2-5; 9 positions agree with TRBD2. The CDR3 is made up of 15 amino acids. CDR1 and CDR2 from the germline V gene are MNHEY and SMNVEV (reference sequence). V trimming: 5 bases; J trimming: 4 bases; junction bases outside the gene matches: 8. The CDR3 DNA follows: TGTGCCAGCAGTGGATTAGCGGGAGCGGCAGAGACCCAGTACTTC. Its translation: CASSGLAGAAETQYF.

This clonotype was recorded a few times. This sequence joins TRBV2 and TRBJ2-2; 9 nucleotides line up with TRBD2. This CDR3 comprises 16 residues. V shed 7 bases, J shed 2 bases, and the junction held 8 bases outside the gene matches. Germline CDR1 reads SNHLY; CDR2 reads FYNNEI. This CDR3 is CASKNRLAVNTGELFF. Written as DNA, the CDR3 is TGTGCCAGCAAAAATCGACTAGCGGTTAACACCGGGGAGCTGTTTTTT.

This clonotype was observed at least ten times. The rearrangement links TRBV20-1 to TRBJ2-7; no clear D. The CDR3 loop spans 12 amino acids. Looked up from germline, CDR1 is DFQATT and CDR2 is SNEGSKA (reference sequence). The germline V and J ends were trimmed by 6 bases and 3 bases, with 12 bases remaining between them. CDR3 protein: CSAAPSNYEQYF. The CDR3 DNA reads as TGCAGTGCCGCCCCCAGCAACTACGAGCAGTACTTC.

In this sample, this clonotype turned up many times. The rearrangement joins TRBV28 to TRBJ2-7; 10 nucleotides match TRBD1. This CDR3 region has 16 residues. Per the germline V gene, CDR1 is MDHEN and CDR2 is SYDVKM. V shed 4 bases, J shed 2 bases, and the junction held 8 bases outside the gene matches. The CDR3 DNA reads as TGTGCCAGCAGTTCCCCCGGACAGGGGGTTCCCTACGAGCAGTACTTC. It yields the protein CASSSPGQGVPYEQYF.

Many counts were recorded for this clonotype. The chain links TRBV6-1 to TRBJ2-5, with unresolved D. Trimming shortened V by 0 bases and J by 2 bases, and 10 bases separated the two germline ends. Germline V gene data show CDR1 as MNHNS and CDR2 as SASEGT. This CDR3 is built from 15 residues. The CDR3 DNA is TGTGCCAGCAGTGAAGCATCATCCAGGCAAGAGACCCAGTACTTC. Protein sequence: CASSEASSRQETQYF.

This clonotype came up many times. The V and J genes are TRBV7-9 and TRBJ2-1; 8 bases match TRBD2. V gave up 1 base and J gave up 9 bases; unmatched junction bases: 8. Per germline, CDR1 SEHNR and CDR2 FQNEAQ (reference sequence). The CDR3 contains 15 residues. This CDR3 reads CASSLGVAGGGEQFF. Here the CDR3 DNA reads TGTGCCAGCAGCTTAGGAGTCGCGGGAGGTGGTGAGCAGTTCTTC. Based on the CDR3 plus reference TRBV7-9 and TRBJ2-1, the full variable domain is DTGVSQNPRHKITKRGQNVTFRCDPISEHNRLYWYRQTLGQGPEFLTYFQNEAQLEKSRLLSDRFSAERPKGSFSTLEIQRTEQGDSAMYLCASSLGVAGGGEQFFGPGTRLTVL.

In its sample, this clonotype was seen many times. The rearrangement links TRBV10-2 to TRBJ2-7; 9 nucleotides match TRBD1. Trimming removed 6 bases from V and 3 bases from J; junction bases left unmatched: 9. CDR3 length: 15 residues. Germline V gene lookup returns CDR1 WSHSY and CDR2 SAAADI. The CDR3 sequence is CASSAFGTGIYEQYF. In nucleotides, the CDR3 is TGCGCCAGCAGCGCCTTCGGGACAGGGATCTACGAGCAGTACTTC.

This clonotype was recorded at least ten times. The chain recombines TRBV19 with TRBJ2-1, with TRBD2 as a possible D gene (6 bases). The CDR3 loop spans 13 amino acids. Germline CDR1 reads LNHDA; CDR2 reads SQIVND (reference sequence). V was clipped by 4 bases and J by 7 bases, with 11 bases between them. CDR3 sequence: CASSKPGENEQFF. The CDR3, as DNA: TGTGCCAGTAGTAAGCCGGGAGAGAATGAGCAGTTCTTC.

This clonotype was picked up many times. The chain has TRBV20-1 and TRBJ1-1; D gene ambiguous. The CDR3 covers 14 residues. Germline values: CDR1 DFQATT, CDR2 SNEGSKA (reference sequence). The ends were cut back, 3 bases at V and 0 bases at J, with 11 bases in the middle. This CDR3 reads CSARKGTMNTEAFF. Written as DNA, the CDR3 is TGCAGTGCTAGGAAGGGAACCATGAACACTGAAGCTTTCTTT.

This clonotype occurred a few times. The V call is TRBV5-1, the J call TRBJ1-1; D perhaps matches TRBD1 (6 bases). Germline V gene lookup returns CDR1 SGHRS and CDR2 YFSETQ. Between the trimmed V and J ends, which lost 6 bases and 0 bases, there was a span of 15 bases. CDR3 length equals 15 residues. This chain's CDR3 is CASNKEGGLNTEAFF. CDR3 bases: TGCGCCAGCAACAAGGAGGGGGGCCTGAACACTGAAGCTTTCTTT.

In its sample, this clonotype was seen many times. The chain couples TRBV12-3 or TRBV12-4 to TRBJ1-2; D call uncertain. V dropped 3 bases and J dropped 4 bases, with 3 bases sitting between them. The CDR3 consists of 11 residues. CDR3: CASSLFYGYTF. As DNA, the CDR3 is TGTGCCAGCAGTTTGTTCTATGGCTACACCTTC.

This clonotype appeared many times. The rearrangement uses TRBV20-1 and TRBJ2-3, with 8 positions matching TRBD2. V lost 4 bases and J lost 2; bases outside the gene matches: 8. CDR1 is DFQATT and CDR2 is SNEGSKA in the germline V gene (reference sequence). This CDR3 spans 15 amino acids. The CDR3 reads CSATRTSFHTDTQYF. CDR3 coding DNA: TGCAGTGCTACCCGGACTAGCTTTCACACAGATACGCAGTATTTT.

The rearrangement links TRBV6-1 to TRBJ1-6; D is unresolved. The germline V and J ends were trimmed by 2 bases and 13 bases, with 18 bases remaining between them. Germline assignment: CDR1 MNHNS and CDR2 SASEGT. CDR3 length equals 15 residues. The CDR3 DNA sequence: TGTGCCAGCAGTGAAAGCAGCGGAGCCTTCGGGCCCCTCCACTTT. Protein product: CASSESSGAFGPLHF.

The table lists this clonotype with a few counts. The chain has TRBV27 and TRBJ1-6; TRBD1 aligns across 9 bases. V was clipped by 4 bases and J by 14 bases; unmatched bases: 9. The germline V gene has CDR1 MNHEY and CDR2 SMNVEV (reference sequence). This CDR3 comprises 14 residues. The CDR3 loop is CASSSGQGFRALHF. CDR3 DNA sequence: TGTGCCAGCAGTTCGGGACAGGGTTTTAGGGCCCTCCACTTT.

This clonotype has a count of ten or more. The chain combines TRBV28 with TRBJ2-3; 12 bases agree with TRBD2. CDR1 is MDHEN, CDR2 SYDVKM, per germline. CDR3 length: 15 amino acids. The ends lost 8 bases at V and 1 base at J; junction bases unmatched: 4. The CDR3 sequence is CASWASGRGTDTQYF. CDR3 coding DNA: TGTGCCAGCTGGGCTAGCGGGAGGGGCACAGATACGCAGTATTTT.